The 15 T cell receptor beta chains listed next were all sequenced from one sample in a study of blood T cell repertoires in COVID-19. Clones were read by immunoSEQ multiplex PCR, and TCRdb kept only the in-frame ones, dropping some. Among 300,000 to 350,000 clones listed, nearly 90% were seen once. The sequenced sample consisted of PBMCs or T cells enriched from blood (not recorded which). These receptors were obtained from a woman aged 18-35 years with acute COVID-19.

V usage is TRBV29-1 and J usage is TRBJ1-2; no clear D gene. The CDR3 has 14 residues. Per germline, CDR1 SQVTM and CDR2 ANQGSEA. V was cut by 1 base and J by 4 bases, with 13 bases left in between. DNA for the CDR3: TGCAGCGTTGAAGCTGTGACAAGATTCTATGGCTACACCTTC. It yields the protein CSVEAVTRFYGYTF.

The rearrangement uses TRBV5-1 and TRBJ1-5, with D unclear. With 0 bases removed from V and 7 bases from J, the gap between germline ends came to 8 bases. Germline CDR1 SGHRS, CDR2 YFSETQ. The CDR3 spans 13 residues. The CDR3, as DNA: TGCGCCAGCAGCTTGGAGCCGCGGCAGCCCCAGCATTTT. This encodes CASSLEPRQPQHF.

The gene calls are TRBV5-4 and TRBJ1-6, with D possibly being TRBD1 (6 bases). Germline CDR1 is SGHNT and CDR2 is YYREEE (reference sequence). Trimming took 0 bases from V and 9 from J, leaving 13 bases between them. The CDR3 has 15 residues. The CDR3 loop reads CASSLATGVGSPLHF. The DNA for the CDR3 is TGTGCCAGCAGCTTGGCGACAGGTGTTGGTTCACCCCTCCACTTT.

The CDR3 coding sequence is TGCGCCAGCAGCTTCCTAGCGGGAGGGGTCCATGAGCAGTTCTTC. It encodes CASSFLAGGVHEQFF. The chain uses TRBV5-1 and TRBJ2-1; 12 bases agree with TRBD2. CDR1 and CDR2 (germline): SGHRS, YFSETQ. With 2 bases clipped from V and 8 bases from J, the junction kept 5 bases outside the gene matches. The CDR3 contains 15 residues.

This sequence joins TRBV19 and TRBJ2-7, with D perhaps matching TRBD1 (6 bases). V lost 6 bases and J lost 5, with 14 bases in between. Looked up from germline, CDR1 is LNHDA and CDR2 is SQIVND (reference sequence). This CDR3 spans 13 amino acids. CDR3 sequence: CASSPQGFDEQYF. The DNA for the CDR3 is TGTGCCAGTAGCCCCCAGGGGTTCGACGAGCAGTACTTC.

This clone was observed a single time. The chain couples TRBV9 to TRBJ2-3, with 14 bases fitting TRBD2. CDR3 length: 17 residues. V gave up 2 bases and J gave up 4 bases; unmatched junction bases: 6. CDR1 and CDR2 (germline): SGDLS, YYNGEE. The CDR3, as DNA: TGTGCCAGCAGCGTGGGACTAGCGGGAGTCGGCCCAGATACGCAGTATTTT. Translating it yields CASSVGLAGVGPDTQYF.

The chain uses TRBV28 and TRBJ1-6; D uncertain. V shed 4 bases and J shed 7 bases, with 11 bases lying between them. Germline V gives CDR1 MDHEN, CDR2 SYDVKM. This CDR3 has 14 residues. The CDR3 here is CASSWERLNSPLHF. CDR3 bases: TGTGCCAGCAGTTGGGAGCGTCTGAATTCACCCCTCCACTTT.

The J gene is TRBJ2-6, the V gene TRBV27; D unresolved. Trimming left V 5 bases short and J 0 bases short, with 8 bases between. This CDR3 is built from 15 residues. The germline V gene has CDR1 MNHEY and CDR2 SMNVEV (reference sequence). The CDR3 DNA reads as TGTGCCAGCAGTCATTACACCTCTGGGGCCAACGTCCTGACTTTC. Its translation is CASSHYTSGANVLTF.

The rearrangement joins TRBV5-1 to TRBJ2-3; TRBD2 matches 11 bases. This CDR3 has 18 amino acids. Germline CDR1 reads SGHRS; CDR2 reads YFSETQ. The junction had 12 bases not matched to a gene; V was cut back by 4 bases and J by 2 bases. The CDR3 protein is CASSPRRGLAGLTDTQYF. The CDR3 region has the DNA TGCGCCAGCAGCCCACGACGCGGACTAGCGGGTCTCACAGATACGCAGTATTTT.

The chain couples TRBV19 to TRBJ1-2; 7 positions agree with TRBD1. CDR1 and CDR2 from the germline V gene are LNHDA and SQIVND (reference sequence). V lost 5 bases and J lost 6; bases outside the gene matches: 12. CDR3 length: 15 amino acids. Written as DNA, the CDR3 is TGTGCCAGTAGTGTTGGGGACAGACTTGGCGATGGCTACACCTTC. It specifies CASSVGDRLGDGYTF.

The genes are TRBV24-1 and TRBJ2-7, with TRBD1 identical over 11 bases. The germline CDR1 and CDR2 sequences are KGHDR and SFDVKD. After removal of 5 bases from V and 6 bases from J, the junction contained 2 bases not matched to a gene. The CDR3 consists of 13 residues. The CDR3 nucleotides read TGTGCCACCAGTGGGGACAGGGGGTTCGAGCAGTACTTC. Protein product: CATSGDRGFEQYF.

The rearrangement uses TRBV28 and TRBJ2-7; 7 bases map to TRBD1. The germline V gene encodes CDR1 MDHEN and CDR2 SYDVKM. The CDR3 loop spans 14 amino acids. J gave up 5 bases and V 3 bases, and 7 bases lay outside the gene matches. CDR3 bases: TGTGCCAGCAGTTTCGAGGGGGCGCGGAACGAGCAGTACTTC. Translating gives CASSFEGARNEQYF. The variable domain in full, completed from reference TRBV28 and TRBJ2-7, reads DVKVTQSSRYLVKRTGEKVFLECVQDMDHENMFWYRQDPGLGLRLIYFSYDVKMKEKGDIPEGYSVSREKKERFSLILESASTNQTSMYLCASSFEGARNEQYFGPGTRLTVT.

This chain connects TRBV5-1 to TRBJ2-5, with TRBD2 identical over 11 bases. Germline-derived CDR1 and CDR2 are SGHRS and YFSETQ. The trim removed 3 bases at V and 4 bases at J, leaving 5 bases unmatched. The CDR3 runs to 15 residues. CDR3 sequence: CASSSGLAGGETQYF. The CDR3 bases are TGCGCCAGCAGCTCGGGGCTAGCGGGAGGAGAGACCCAGTACTTC.

This chain connects TRBV5-1 to TRBJ2-7; 11 bases are shared with TRBD2. Germline trimming cut 3 bases from V and 6 bases from J; bases unmatched to any gene: 5. The germline CDR1 and CDR2 sequences are SGHRS and YFSETQ. CDR3 length equals 14 residues. The CDR3 reads CASSSGTSGAEQYF. The CDR3 DNA reads as TGCGCCAGCAGCTCCGGGACTAGCGGCGCCGAGCAGTACTTC.

The gene calls are TRBV7-9 and TRBJ2-7; no clear D. The length of the CDR3 is 16 residues. Germline loops: CDR1 SEHNR, CDR2 FQNEAQ (reference sequence). V was trimmed by 5 bases and J by 5 bases, leaving 22 bases between them. CDR3 sequence reads: CASSPRARRLAHEQYF. The DNA for the CDR3 is TGTGCCAGCAGCCCCCGAGCAAGGCGGTTGGCCCACGAGCAGTACTTC.